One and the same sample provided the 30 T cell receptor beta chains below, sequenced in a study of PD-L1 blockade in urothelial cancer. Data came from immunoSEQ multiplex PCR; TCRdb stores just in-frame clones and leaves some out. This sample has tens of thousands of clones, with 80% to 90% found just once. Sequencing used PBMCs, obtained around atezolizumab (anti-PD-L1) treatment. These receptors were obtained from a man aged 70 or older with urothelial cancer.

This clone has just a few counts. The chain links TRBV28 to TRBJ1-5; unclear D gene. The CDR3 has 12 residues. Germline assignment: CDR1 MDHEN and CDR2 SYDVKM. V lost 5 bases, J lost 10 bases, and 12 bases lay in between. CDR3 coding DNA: TGTGCCAGCAGTCTAACAGCTATACCCCAGCATTTT. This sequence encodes CASSLTAIPQHF.

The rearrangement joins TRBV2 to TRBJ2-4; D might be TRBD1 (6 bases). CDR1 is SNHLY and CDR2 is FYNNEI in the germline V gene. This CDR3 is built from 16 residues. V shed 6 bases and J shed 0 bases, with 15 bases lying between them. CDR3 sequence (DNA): TGTGCCAGCAGGCCGGACAGATCCCCAGCCAAAAACATTCAGTACTTC. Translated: CASRPDRSPAKNIQYF.

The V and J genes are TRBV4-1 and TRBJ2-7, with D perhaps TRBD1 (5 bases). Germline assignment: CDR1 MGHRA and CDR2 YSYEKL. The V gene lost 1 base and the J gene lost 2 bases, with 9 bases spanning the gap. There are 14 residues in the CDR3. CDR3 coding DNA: TGCGCCAGCAGCCAAGTCCCAGGGACCTACGAGCAGTACTTC. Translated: CASSQVPGTYEQYF.

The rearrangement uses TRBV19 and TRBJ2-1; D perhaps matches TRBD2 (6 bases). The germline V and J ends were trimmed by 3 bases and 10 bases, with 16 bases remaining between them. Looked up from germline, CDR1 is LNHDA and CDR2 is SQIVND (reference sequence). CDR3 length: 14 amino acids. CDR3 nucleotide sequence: TGTGCCAGTAGTATGGGGCGGGATCTCGGGGAGCAGTTCTTC. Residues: CASSMGRDLGEQFF.

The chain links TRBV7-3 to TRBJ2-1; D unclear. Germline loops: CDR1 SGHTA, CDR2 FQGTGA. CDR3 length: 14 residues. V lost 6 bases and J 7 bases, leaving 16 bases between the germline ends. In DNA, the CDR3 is TGTGCCAGCAGTCCCTCCCCCGAGAAGAATGAGCAGTTCTTC. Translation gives CASSPSPEKNEQFF. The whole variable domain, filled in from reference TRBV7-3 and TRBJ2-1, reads GAGVSQTPSNKVTEKGKYVELRCDPISGHTALYWYRQSLGQGPEFLIYFQGTGAADDSGLPNDRFFAVRPEGSVSTLKIQRTERGDSAVYLCASSPSPEKNEQFFGPGTRLTVL.

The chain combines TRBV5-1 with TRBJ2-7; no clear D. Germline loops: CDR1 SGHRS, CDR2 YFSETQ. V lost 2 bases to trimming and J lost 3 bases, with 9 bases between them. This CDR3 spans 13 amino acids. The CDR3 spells CASSLEALYEQYF. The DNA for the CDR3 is TGCGCCAGCAGCTTAGAAGCCCTCTACGAGCAGTACTTC.

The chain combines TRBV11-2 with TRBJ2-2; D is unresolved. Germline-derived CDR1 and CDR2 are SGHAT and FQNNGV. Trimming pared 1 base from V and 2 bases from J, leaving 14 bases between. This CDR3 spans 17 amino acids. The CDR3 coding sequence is TGTGCCAGCAGCTTAGGCCAGACCACTACAAACACCGGGGAGCTGTTTTTT. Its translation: CASSLGQTTTNTGELFF.

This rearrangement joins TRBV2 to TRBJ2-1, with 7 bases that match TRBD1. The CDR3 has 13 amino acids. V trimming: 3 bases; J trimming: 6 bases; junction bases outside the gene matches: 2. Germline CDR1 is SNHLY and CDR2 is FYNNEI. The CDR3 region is CASSERGLNEQFF. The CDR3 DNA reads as TGTGCCAGCAGTGAGAGGGGGCTCAATGAGCAGTTCTTC.

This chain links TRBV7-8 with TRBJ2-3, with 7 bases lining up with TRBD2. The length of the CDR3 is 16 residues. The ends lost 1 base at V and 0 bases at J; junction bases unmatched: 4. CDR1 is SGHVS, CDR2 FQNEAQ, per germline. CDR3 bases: TGTGCCAGCAGCTTAGGGGCGCGGGAGAGCACAGATACGCAGTATTTT. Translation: CASSLGARESTDTQYF.

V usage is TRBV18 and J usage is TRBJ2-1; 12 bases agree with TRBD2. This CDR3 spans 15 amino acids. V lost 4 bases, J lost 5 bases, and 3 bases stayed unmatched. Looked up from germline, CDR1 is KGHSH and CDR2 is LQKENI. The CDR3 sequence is CASSLLAGGDNEQFF. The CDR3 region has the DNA TGTGCCAGCTCACTCCTAGCGGGAGGGGACAATGAGCAGTTCTTC.

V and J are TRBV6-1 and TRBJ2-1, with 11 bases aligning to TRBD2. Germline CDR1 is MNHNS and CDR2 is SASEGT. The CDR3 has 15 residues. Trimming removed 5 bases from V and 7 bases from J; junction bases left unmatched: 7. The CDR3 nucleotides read TGTGCCAGCAGTAGCTTAGCGGGAGGGGTAAATGAGCAGTTCTTC. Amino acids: CASSSLAGGVNEQFF.

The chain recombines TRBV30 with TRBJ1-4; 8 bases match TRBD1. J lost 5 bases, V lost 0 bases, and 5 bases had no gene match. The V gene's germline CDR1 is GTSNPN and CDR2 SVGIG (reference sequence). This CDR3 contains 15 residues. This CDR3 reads CAWSVQGGINEKLFF. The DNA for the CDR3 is TGTGCCTGGAGTGTACAGGGGGGGATAAATGAAAAACTGTTTTTT.

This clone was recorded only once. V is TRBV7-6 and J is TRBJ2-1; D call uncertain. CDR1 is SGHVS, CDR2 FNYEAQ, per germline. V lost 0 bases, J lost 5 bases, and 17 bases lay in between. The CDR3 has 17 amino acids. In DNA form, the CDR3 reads TGTGCCAGCAGCTTAGCCGTCTGGCGACTTCCCCACAATGAGCAGTTCTTC. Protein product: CASSLAVWRLPHNEQFF.

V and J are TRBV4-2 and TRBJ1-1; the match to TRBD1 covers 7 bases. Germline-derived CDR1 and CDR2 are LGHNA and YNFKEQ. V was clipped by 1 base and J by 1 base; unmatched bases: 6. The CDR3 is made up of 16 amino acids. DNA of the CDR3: TGTGCCAGCAGCCAAGCAGACAGGGAACCGAACACTGAAGCTTTCTTT. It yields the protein CASSQADREPNTEAFF.

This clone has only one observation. DNA of the CDR3: TGTGCCAGCAGCTTAGAAGGGGCAACTAATGAAAAACTGTTTTTT. Translation: CASSLEGATNEKLFF. The chain combines TRBV7-6 with TRBJ1-4; perhaps TRBD1 as D (5 bases). Germline values: CDR1 SGHVS, CDR2 FNYEAQ. V was cut by 1 base and J by 0 bases, with 6 bases left in between. This CDR3 spans 15 amino acids.

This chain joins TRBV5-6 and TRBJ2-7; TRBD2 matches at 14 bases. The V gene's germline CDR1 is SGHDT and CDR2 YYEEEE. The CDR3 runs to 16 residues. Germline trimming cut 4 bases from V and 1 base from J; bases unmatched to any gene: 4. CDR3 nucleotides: TGTGCCAGCAGCCCGCGGACTAGCGGGAGGTCCTACGAGCAGTACTTC. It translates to CASSPRTSGRSYEQYF.

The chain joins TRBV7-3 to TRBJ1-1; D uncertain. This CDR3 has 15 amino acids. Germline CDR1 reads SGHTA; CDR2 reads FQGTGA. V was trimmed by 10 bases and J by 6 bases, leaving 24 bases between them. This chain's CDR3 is CATPPPASVSAEAFF. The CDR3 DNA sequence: TGTGCCACCCCTCCTCCCGCCTCAGTGTCAGCTGAAGCTTTCTTT. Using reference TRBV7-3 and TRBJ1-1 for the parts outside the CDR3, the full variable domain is GAGVSQTPSNKVTEKGKYVELRCDPISGHTALYWYRQSLGQGPEFLIYFQGTGAADDSGLPNDRFFAVRPEGSVSTLKIQRTERGDSAVYLCATPPPASVSAEAFFGQGTRLTVV.

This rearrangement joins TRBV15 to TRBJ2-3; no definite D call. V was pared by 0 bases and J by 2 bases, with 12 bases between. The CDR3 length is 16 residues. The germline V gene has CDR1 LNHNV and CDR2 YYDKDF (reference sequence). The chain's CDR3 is CATSRELGTVTDTQYF. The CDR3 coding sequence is TGTGCCACCAGCAGAGAACTCGGAACAGTCACAGATACGCAGTATTTT. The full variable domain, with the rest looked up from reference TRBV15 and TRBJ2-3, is DAMVIQNPRYQVTQFGKPVTLSCSQTLNHNVMYWYQQKSSQAPKLLFHYYDKDFNNEADTPDNFQSRRPNTSFCFLDIRSPGLGDTAMYLCATSRELGTVTDTQYFGPGTRLTVL.

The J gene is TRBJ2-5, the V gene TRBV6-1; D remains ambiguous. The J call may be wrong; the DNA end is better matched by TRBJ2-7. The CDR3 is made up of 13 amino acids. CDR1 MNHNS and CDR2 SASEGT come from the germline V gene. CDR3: CASGWQVAYEQYF. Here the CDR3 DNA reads TGTGCCAGCGGTTGGCAAGTAGCCTACGAGCAGTACTTC.

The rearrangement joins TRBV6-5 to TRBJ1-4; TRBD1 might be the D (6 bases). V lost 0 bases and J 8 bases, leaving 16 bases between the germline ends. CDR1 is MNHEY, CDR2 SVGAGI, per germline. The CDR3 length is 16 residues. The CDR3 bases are TGTGCCAGCAGTTACTCCAGACCCGGGGGGCGAGAAAAACTGTTTTTT. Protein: CASSYSRPGGREKLFF.

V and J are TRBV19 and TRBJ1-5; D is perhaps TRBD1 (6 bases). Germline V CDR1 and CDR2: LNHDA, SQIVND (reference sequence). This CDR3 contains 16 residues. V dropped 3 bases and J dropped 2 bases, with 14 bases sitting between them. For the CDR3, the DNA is TGTGCCAGTAGTATCCGGTCAGGGGACCGCAATCAGCCCCAGCATTTT. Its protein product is CASSIRSGDRNQPQHF. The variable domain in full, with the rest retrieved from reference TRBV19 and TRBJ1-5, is DGGITQSPKYLFRKEGQNVTLSCEQNLNHDAMYWYRQDPGQGLRLIYYSQIVNDFQKGDIAEGYSVSREKKESFPLTVTSAQKNPTAFYLCASSIRSGDRNQPQHFGDGTRLSIL.

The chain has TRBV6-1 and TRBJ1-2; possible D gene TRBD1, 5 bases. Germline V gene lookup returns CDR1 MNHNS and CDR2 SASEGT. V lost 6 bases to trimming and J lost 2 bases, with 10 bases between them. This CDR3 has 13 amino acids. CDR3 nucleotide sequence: TGTGCCAGCAGGATGACAGCGAACTATGGCTACACCTTC. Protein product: CASRMTANYGYTF.

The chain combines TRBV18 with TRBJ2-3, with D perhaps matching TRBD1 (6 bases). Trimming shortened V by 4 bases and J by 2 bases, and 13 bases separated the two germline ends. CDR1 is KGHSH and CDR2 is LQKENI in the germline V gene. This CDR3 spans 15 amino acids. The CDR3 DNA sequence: TGTGCCAGCTCACTGGGGGCCCACACCACAGATACGCAGTATTTT. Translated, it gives CASSLGAHTTDTQYF.

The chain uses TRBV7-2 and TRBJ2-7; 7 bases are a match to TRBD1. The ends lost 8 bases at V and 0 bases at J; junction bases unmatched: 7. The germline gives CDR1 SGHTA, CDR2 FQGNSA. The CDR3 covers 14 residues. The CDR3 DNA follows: TGTGCCAGCGAGAAGGGGGACAGCTCCTACGAGCAGTACTTC. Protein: CASEKGDSSYEQYF.

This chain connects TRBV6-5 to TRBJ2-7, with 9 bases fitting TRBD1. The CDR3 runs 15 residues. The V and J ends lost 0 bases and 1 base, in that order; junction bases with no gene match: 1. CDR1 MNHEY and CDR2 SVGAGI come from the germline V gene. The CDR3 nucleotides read TGTGCCAGCAGTTACTCGGGGACAGGGTCCTACGAGCAGTACTTC. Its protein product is CASSYSGTGSYEQYF.

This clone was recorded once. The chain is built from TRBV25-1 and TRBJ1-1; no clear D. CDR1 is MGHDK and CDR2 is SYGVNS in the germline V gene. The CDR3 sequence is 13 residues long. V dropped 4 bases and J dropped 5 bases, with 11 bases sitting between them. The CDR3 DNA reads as TGTGCCAGCAGTGTCATGGCCGGGACTGAAGCTTTCTTT. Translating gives CASSVMAGTEAFF.

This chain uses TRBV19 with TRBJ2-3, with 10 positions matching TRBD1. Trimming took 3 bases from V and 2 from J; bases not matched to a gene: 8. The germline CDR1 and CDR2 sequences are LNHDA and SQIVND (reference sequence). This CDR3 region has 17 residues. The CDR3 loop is CASSIGVGTGATDTQYF. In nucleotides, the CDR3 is TGTGCCAGTAGTATCGGAGTGGGGACAGGGGCCACAGATACGCAGTATTTT.

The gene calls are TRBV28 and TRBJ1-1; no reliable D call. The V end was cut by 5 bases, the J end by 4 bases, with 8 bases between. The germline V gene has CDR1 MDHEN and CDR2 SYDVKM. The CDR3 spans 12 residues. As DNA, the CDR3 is TGTGCCAGCAGTCTTACAAGCACTGAAGCTTTCTTT. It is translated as CASSLTSTEAFF.

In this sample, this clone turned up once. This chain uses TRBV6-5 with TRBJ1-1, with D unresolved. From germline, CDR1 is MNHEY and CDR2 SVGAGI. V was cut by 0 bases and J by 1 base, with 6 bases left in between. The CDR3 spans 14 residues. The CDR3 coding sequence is TGTGCCAGCAGTTACTCGAGGGAGAACACTGAAGCTTTCTTT. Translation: CASSYSRENTEAFF.

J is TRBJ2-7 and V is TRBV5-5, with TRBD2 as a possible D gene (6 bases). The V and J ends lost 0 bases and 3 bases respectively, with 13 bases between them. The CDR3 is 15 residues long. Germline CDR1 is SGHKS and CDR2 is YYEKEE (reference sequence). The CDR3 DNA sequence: TGTGCCAGCAGCTTGGTAGGTCTAGCGTTCTACGAGCAGTACTTC. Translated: CASSLVGLAFYEQYF. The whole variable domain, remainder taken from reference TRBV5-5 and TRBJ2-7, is DAGVTQSPTHLIKTRGQQVTLRCSPISGHKSVSWYQQVLGQGPQFIFQYYEKEERGRGNFPDRFSARQFPNYSSELNVNALLLGDSALYLCASSLVGLAFYEQYFGPGTRLTVT.